The rows below give T cell receptor beta chains drawn from one sample of a study of blood T cell repertoires in COVID-19. Sequencing used immunoSEQ multiplex PCR; TCRdb keeps in-frame clones, though not all of them. The table lists tens of thousands of clones, 80% to 90% of them singletons. The source material was peripheral blood. Source of these receptors: a human donor in a cohort sampled during active COVID-19. Each CDR3 is given without its conserved first and last residue. Rows give clone size only sometimes, using once, few, many, or a class for an expanded clone.

TRBV10-3,TRBJ1-6,-,AIRTDRQNSPLH
TRBV6-5,TRBJ1-3,-,ASKRGYSGNTIY
TRBV5-1,TRBJ2-1,-,ASSSPGGEDPEQF
TRBV27,TRBJ1-5,-,ASSPAGQGRQPQH
TRBV9,TRBJ2-5,-,ASSVESDSQETQY
TRBV5-1,TRBJ1-1,once,ASSLVGATEAF
TRBV4-3,TRBJ1-1,-,ASSQEAGSTEAF
TRBV6-2/TRBV6-3,TRBJ2-2,-,ASSYQGRNTGELF
TRBV27,TRBJ2-7,-,ASSFSGGPYEQY
TRBV18,TRBJ2-5,-,ASSGGFTGSMVTQY
TRBV7-9,TRBJ2-7,-,ASSLVGTGEQY
TRBV5-4,TRBJ1-1,-,ASSLQGTNTEAF
TRBV27,TRBJ2-1,-,ASTSVNEQF
TRBV19,TRBJ2-1,-,ASFPGVAGGSYNEQF
TRBV11-2,TRBJ1-2,-,ASSQNRGLDGYT
TRBV6-5,TRBJ2-4,-,ASREGQAGKNIQY
TRBV2,TRBJ2-6,-,ASTRGAGANVLT
TRBV19,TRBJ2-7,-,ASSTTGFSYEQY
TRBV10-3,TRBJ1-2,-,AISERQGAYGYT
TRBV9,TRBJ1-2,-,ASSERGDRGGDYGYT
TRBV30,TRBJ2-7,-,AWSVQGGYEQY
TRBV3-1/TRBV3-2,TRBJ1-2,-,ASSQVDRGGYGYT
TRBV6-2/TRBV6-3,TRBJ1-2,-,ASSWPRGILFGYT
TRBV11-2,TRBJ1-2,-,ASSPGQGYGYT
TRBV7-3,TRBJ2-1,-,ASSSRGRTSGRAFNPNEQF
TRBV9,TRBJ2-1,-,ASSFGPTGDEQF
TRBV6-5,TRBJ1-2,-,ASSPRGRDGYT
TRBV7-3,TRBJ2-2,-,ASSPHSTGGLVTGELF
TRBV4-2,TRBJ2-3,-,ASSQDSGGADTQY
TRBV30,TRBJ2-7,-,AWSEQSGSKQY